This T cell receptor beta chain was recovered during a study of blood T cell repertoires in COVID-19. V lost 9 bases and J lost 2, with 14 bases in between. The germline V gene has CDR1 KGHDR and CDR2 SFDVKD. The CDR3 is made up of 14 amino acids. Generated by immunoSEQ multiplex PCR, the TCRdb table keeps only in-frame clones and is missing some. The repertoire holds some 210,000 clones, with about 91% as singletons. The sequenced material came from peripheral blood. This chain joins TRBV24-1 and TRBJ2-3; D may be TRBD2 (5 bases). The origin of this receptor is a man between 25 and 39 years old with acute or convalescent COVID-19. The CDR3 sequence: CATRSAGPTDTQYF. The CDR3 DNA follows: TGTGCCACCCGGTCTGCGGGCCCCACAGATACGCAGTATTTT.